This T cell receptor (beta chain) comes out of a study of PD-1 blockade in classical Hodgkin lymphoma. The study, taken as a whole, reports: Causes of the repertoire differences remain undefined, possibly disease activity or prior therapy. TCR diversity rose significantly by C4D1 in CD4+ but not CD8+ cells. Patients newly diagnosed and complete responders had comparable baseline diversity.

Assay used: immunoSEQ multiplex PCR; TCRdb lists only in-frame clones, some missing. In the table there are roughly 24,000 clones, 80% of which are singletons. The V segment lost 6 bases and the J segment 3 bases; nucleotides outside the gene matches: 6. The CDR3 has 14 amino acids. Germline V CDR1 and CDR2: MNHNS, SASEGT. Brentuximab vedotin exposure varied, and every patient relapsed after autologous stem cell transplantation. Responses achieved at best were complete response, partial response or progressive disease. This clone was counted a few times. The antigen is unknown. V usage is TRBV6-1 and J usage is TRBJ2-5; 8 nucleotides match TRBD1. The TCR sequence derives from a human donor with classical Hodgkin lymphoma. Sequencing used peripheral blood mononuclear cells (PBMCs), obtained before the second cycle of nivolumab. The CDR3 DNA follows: TGTGCCAGCAGATCAGGACAGGGTAAAGAGACCCAGTACTTC. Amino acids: CASRSGQGKETQYF.